This T cell receptor beta chain was obtained from a study of T cells expressing NK-cell markers. Study details: Seven of the eight sequenced donors were classified as HCMV-seropositive, and one was classified as seronegative. Study-level results: NKG2C+ dominant clonotype frequencies in 5 or 6 donors were roughly 1.0-8% of CD8+ T cells.

Comment on this clonotype: What it binds is not known.

5'RACE template switching with UMIs produced the TCR beta cDNA. TCRdb reworked the 5' RACE reads into one entry per CDR3 protein, no DNA. Its table lists over 150,000 distinct CDR3 sequences. Germline V gene sequence: CDR1 SGHVS, CDR2 FQNEAQ. The CDR3 consists of 14 residues. The clonotype originates from a woman aged 45-65 years in good health. The chain is built from TRBV7-8 and TRBJ2-3. Sequenced material: blood T cells: a sorted CD56 or NKG2C T cell subset, CD4+ or CD8+ T cells, or bulk PBMC T cells (not recorded which). CDR3 region: CASSFYAYLDTQYF.